A selection of T cell receptor beta chains follows, all from one sample in a study of technical replicates of blood from several donors. Some clones are missing from TCRdb's copy, which holds only in-frame ones; the method was immunoSEQ multiplex PCR. The top ten clones hold more than 0.15% of a sample with around 84,000 clones, 95% to 98% of them seen once. Material for sequencing was T cells isolated from PBMCs. The receptor source for this set is a human donor in good health. CDR3s include the opening cysteine and the closing phenylalanine or tryptophan. D genes are given only for firm matches. Rows may omit the clone size; those that give it use once, few, many or a size class.

J: TRBJ2-3
size: once
D: -
V: TRBV13
DNA: TGTGCCAGCAGCTCAGATAGCGTTAGCACAGATACGCAGTATTTT
CDR3: CASSSDSVSTDTQYF

J: TRBJ2-5
size: -
D: -
V: TRBV2
DNA: TGTGCCAGCAGGGAAGAGGGGAAAGAGACCCAGTACTTC
CDR3: CASREEGKETQYF

J: TRBJ2-7
size: -
D: TRBD1
V: TRBV5-1
DNA: TGCGCCAGCAGCTCCGCCCGGGACAGGGCCAACGAGCAGTACTTC
CDR3: CASSSARDRANEQYF

J: TRBJ2-3
size: -
D: TRBD2
V: TRBV4-1
DNA: TGCGCCAGCAGCCAATCCCGACTAGCGGGGTTCGATCTGGGAGATACGCAGTATTTT
CDR3: CASSQSRLAGFDLGDTQYF

J: TRBJ1-1
size: -
D: TRBD1
V: TRBV28
DNA: TGTGCCAGCAGTTCCCCAGGGCAGGGGGACACTGAAGCTTTCTTT
CDR3: CASSSPGQGDTEAFF

J: TRBJ2-1
size: -
D: -
V: TRBV30
DNA: TGTGCCTGGAGTGGTGGCAGGGTCAACAATGAGCAGTTCTTC
CDR3: CAWSGGRVNNEQFF

J: TRBJ2-1
size: -
D: -
V: TRBV2
DNA: TGTGCCAGCAGGGCCTTAAGGTCCGGGGATGAGCAGTTCTTC
CDR3: CASRALRSGDEQFF

J: TRBJ1-2
size: -
D: -
V: TRBV5-1
DNA: TGCGCCAGCACCCCCTACGAGGGTGGGTATGGCTACACCTTC
CDR3: CASTPYEGGYGYTF

J: TRBJ2-5
size: -
D: -
V: TRBV5-1
DNA: TGCGCCAGCAGCTTGGGTGCCGGGGAGACCCAGTACTTC
CDR3: CASSLGAGETQYF

J: TRBJ2-7
size: -
D: -
V: TRBV6-1
DNA: TGTGCCAGCAGTGAAGACTTTAGGACAGCCTCCTACGAGCAGTACTTC
CDR3: CASSEDFRTASYEQYF

J: TRBJ1-1
size: -
D: -
V: TRBV7-9
DNA: TGTGCCAGCAGCTCCTCAGGGGTAGCGGGCGCTTTCTTT
CDR3: CASSSSGVAGAFF

J: TRBJ1-2
size: -
D: -
V: TRBV30
DNA: TGTGCCTGGAGTGGGCAGGGCTATGGCTACACCTTC
CDR3: CAWSGQGYGYTF

J: TRBJ1-5
size: -
D: -
V: TRBV28
DNA: TGTGCCAGCGGTATAGTTTCTCAGCCCCAGCATTTT
CDR3: CASGIVSQPQHF

J: TRBJ1-6
size: -
D: -
V: TRBV6-6
DNA: TGTGCCAGCCGTGGGACTGGAAGACCCCTCCACTTT
CDR3: CASRGTGRPLHF